Below are 14 T cell receptor beta chains sequenced from a single sample in a study of a mutant IDH1 vaccine in newly diagnosed glioma. The antigens these receptors bind are not known. The protocol was immunoSEQ multiplex PCR, while the TCRdb copy is restricted to in-frame clones and leaves out a portion. The sample yields tens of thousands of clones, about 91% seen once. As to time point: week 11, during vaccination. Vaccinated patients received 300 ug of mutant IDH1 20-mer peptide per dose, with topical imiquimod. The sample was PBMCs, taken from a glioma patient whose treatment included an IDH1 peptide vaccine. The source is a man aged 50 or older with glioma.

V and J are TRBV5-1 and TRBJ1-1; D is unresolved. Germline CDR1 is SGHRS and CDR2 is YFSETQ. The CDR3 covers 13 residues. V was clipped by 4 bases and J by 4 bases, with 11 bases between them. As DNA, the CDR3 is TGCGCCAGCAGCCTCCAGTCGGGCACTGAAGCTTTCTTT. It translates to CASSLQSGTEAFF.

CDR3 coding DNA: TGCGCCAGCAGCCAAGATGTAGCGGGGGGTTACAATGAGCAGTTCTTC. It is translated as CASSQDVAGGYNEQFF. The J gene is TRBJ2-1, the V gene TRBV4-3, with 10 bases lining up with TRBD2. The CDR3 spans 16 residues. Germline lookup yields CDR1 LGHNA and CDR2 YSLEER. Trimming removed 0 bases from V and 4 bases from J; junction bases left unmatched: 3.

This clone appeared once. The chain carries TRBV7-2 and TRBJ1-1; 9 nucleotides line up with TRBD1. Germline assignment: CDR1 SGHTA and CDR2 FQGNSA. The CDR3 spans 15 residues. V shed 5 bases, J shed 4 bases, and the junction held 8 bases outside the gene matches. The CDR3, as DNA: TGTGCCAGCAGCCGACAGGGGGGTTTCCGCACTGAAGCTTTCTTT. It codes for CASSRQGGFRTEAFF. The variable domain in full, completed from reference TRBV7-2 and TRBJ1-1, reads GAGVSQSPSNKVTEKGKDVELRCDPISGHTALYWYRQSLGQGLEFLIYFQGNSAPDKSGLPSDRFSAERTGGSVSTLTIQRTQQEDSAVYLCASSRQGGFRTEAFFGQGTRLTVV.

This rearrangement joins TRBV13 to TRBJ2-7; TRBD2 agrees at 11 bases. Trimming took 4 bases from V and 0 from J; bases not matched to a gene: 2. The CDR3 spans 15 residues. CDR1 PRHDT and CDR2 FYEKMQ come from the germline V gene (reference sequence). The CDR3 is CASSYSGRVSYEQYF. The CDR3 DNA reads as TGTGCCAGCAGCTATAGCGGGAGGGTCTCCTACGAGCAGTACTTC. The variable domain in full, with the rest retrieved from reference TRBV13 and TRBJ2-7, is AAGVIQSPRHLIKEKRETATLKCYPIPRHDTVYWYQQGPGQDPQFLISFYEKMQSDKGSIPDRFSAQQFSDYHSELNMSSLELGDSALYFCASSYSGRVSYEQYFGPGTRLTVT.

The chain links TRBV19 to TRBJ1-1; possibly TRBD1 for D (5 bases). The germline V gene encodes CDR1 LNHDA and CDR2 SQIVND (reference sequence). Trimming stripped 7 bases from V and 1 base from J, with 16 bases between. This CDR3 region has 15 residues. CDR3 region: CASTTGGVGNTEAFF. In DNA form, the CDR3 reads TGTGCCAGTACCACAGGTGGGGTCGGGAACACTGAAGCTTTCTTT.

The chain links TRBV6-5 to TRBJ2-1; tentatively, D is TRBD1 (6 bases). The length of the CDR3 is 14 residues. Trimming pared 2 bases from V and 4 bases from J, leaving 9 bases between. Germline V gene sequence: CDR1 MNHEY, CDR2 SVGAGI. The CDR3 loop reads CASSYRDIYNEQFF. In nucleotides, the CDR3 is TGTGCCAGCAGTTACCGGGACATATACAATGAGCAGTTCTTC.

The rearrangement uses TRBV27 and TRBJ1-4, with a possible D match to TRBD1 (6 bases). Germline assignment: CDR1 MNHEY and CDR2 SMNVEV (reference sequence). There are 14 residues in the CDR3. With 5 bases removed from V and 8 bases from J, the gap between germline ends came to 15 bases. CDR3 in DNA: TGTGCCAGCAGTCCCAGGGGCGCGTCGGAAAAACTGTTTTTT. It specifies CASSPRGASEKLFF. The whole variable domain, remainder taken from reference TRBV27 and TRBJ1-4, is EAQVTQNPRYLITVTGKKLTVTCSQNMNHEYMSWYRQDPGLGLRQIYYSMNVEVTDKGDVPEGYKVSRKEKRNFPLILESPSPNQTSLYFCASSPRGASEKLFFGSGTQLSVL.

The J gene is TRBJ1-4, the V gene TRBV4-1; TRBD1 matches at 10 bases. This CDR3 region has 16 residues. The junction had 6 bases not matched to a gene; V was cut back by 4 bases and J by 4 bases. Germline CDR1 and CDR2: MGHRA and YSYEKL. Written as DNA, the CDR3 is TGCGCCAGCAGCCCCCGGGACAGGGGTCTTAATGAAAAACTGTTTTTT. It encodes CASSPRDRGLNEKLFF.

The rearrangement joins TRBV6-1 to TRBJ2-7; no definite D call. Looked up from germline, CDR1 is MNHNS and CDR2 is SASEGT. Trimming removed 5 bases at V and 0 bases at J, with 14 bases between. CDR3 size: 15 residues. CDR3 nucleotide sequence: TGTGCCAGCAGTAAGGCTCCCAAAAGCTCCTACGAGCAGTACTTC. Translation gives CASSKAPKSSYEQYF.

This clone was counted only a few times. Here the CDR3 DNA reads TGTGCCATCAGTGGACCCACCGGGACTAGGGCGGGAGATACAGATACGCAGTATTTT. This codes for CAISGPTGTRAGDTDTQYF. The rearrangement joins TRBV10-3 to TRBJ2-3; 8 bases map to TRBD2. V lost 4 bases to trimming and J lost 3 bases; unmatched junction nucleotides: 18. This CDR3 has 19 amino acids. Germline CDR1 ENHRY, CDR2 SYGVKD.

CDR3 bases: TGTGCCAGCAGTCGTACAGTAAATGAAAAACTGTTTTTT. Translation: CASSRTVNEKLFF. This chain uses TRBV27 with TRBJ1-4; D unclear. The CDR3 length is 13 residues. Trimming took off 5 bases at V and 5 bases at J, with 9 bases between the two ends. Per the germline V gene, CDR1 is MNHEY and CDR2 is SMNVEV (reference sequence). Full variable domain (rest looked up from reference TRBV27 and TRBJ1-4): EAQVTQNPRYLITVTGKKLTVTCSQNMNHEYMSWYRQDPGLGLRQIYYSMNVEVTDKGDVPEGYKVSRKEKRNFPLILESPSPNQTSLYFCASSRTVNEKLFFGSGTQLSVL.

The chain carries TRBV27 and TRBJ2-7, with 9 bases lining up with TRBD1. The CDR3 is 14 amino acids. CDR1 and CDR2 (germline): MNHEY, SMNVEV (reference sequence). The V and J ends lost 0 bases and 6 bases, in that order; junction bases with no gene match: 3. The CDR3 DNA reads as TGTGCCAGCAGTTTATCGGGACAGGGCCGCGAGCAGTACTTC. It yields the protein CASSLSGQGREQYF.

The chain couples TRBV2 to TRBJ2-1, with D maybe TRBD2 (5 bases). The CDR3 consists of 14 residues. The germline V gene encodes CDR1 SNHLY and CDR2 FYNNEI. V lost 4 bases and J lost 6, with 13 bases in between. This chain's CDR3 is CASSVLVSPNEQFF. DNA of the CDR3: TGTGCCAGCAGTGTACTAGTTTCCCCCAATGAGCAGTTCTTC.

V gene TRBV6-1 combines with J gene TRBJ1-1, with no clear D. The germline V gene encodes CDR1 MNHNS and CDR2 SASEGT. The CDR3 has 15 amino acids. The V end lost 0 bases, the J end lost 0 bases, and 8 bases lay between the germline ends. The CDR3 region is CASSEARVMNTEAFF. The DNA for the CDR3 is TGTGCCAGCAGTGAAGCAAGGGTAATGAACACTGAAGCTTTCTTT.